This TCR beta chain derives from a study of T cell responses to AZD1222 COVID-19 vaccine. Overall study context: The analysis combined second doses at about 4 or about 12 weeks.

On this clone itself: Its antigen remains unknown.

Germline assignment: CDR1 MNHNY and CDR2 SVGAGI (reference sequence). This CDR3 has 14 amino acids. V was pared by 6 bases and J by 9 bases, with 18 bases between. Assay: immunoSEQ multiplex PCR; the TCRdb copy retains only in-frame clones and omits some. The table records about 150,000 clones, 90% of them present only once. Study findings and constraints: Donors, mostly white British, included more females; clonal diversity was possibly underestimated. Regions left unmutated in variants are reportedly the target of nearly half of spike-specific TCRs. The peak T cell response came first, and repertoires were sampled only after it.

This sample comprised peripheral blood, obtained on day 0 of AZD1222 vaccination. This chain uses TRBV6-6 with TRBJ2-1, with D perhaps matching TRBD1 or TRBD2 (5 bases each). The origin of this receptor is an adult in good health. For the CDR3, the DNA is TGTGCCAGCAGCATATTGCCTGATGGGGGTGAGCAGTTCTTC. Translating gives CASSILPDGGEQFF.